The 31 T cell receptor beta chains below come from one sample, sequenced in a study of blood T cell repertoires in COVID-19. Repertoires were generated with immunoSEQ multiplex PCR, while TCRdb's copy carries only in-frame clones and drops some. The sample shows 350,000 to 400,000 clones, 65% to 90% of them seen only once. The material sequenced was peripheral blood. All receptors come from a woman aged 60-70 years with COVID-19, enrolled during active disease.

The chain combines TRBV5-1 with TRBJ2-5; D is possibly TRBD1 (6 bases). This CDR3 contains 14 residues. Trimming pared 2 bases from V and 5 bases from J, leaving 13 bases between. Per germline, CDR1 SGHRS and CDR2 YFSETQ. CDR3: CASSFQGQEETQYF. CDR3 nucleotide sequence: TGCGCCAGCAGCTTCCAGGGACAAGAGGAGACCCAGTACTTC.

The chain uses TRBV13 and TRBJ2-7, with a possible D match to TRBD1 (6 bases). Trimming removed 5 bases at V and 1 base at J, with 12 bases between. The CDR3 runs 14 residues. The V gene's germline CDR1 is PRHDT and CDR2 FYEKMQ (reference sequence). The CDR3 loop reads CASSQPTGSYEQYF. The DNA of the CDR3 is TGTGCCAGCAGCCAACCGACAGGTTCCTACGAGCAGTACTTC.

This clone was picked up many times. The V gene is TRBV9, the J gene TRBJ2-1, with 9 bases lining up with TRBD2. This CDR3 contains 15 residues. CDR1 is SGDLS and CDR2 is YYNGEE in the germline V gene. J lost 5 bases, V lost 3 bases, and 6 bases had no gene match. The CDR3 here is CASSGSGGLNNEQFF. DNA of the CDR3: TGTGCCAGCAGCGGTAGCGGGGGCCTAAACAATGAGCAGTTCTTC.

The chain combines TRBV3-1 (or the pseudogene TRBV3-2) with TRBJ2-2; tentatively, D is TRBD1 (6 bases). This CDR3 region has 15 residues. Per the germline V gene, CDR1 is LGHDT and CDR2 is YNNKEL (reference sequence). Trimming removed 4 bases from V and 0 bases from J, with 9 bases in between. The CDR3 region has the DNA TGTGCCAGCAGCCCCACAGGGACGAACACCGGGGAGCTGTTTTTT. This sequence encodes CASSPTGTNTGELFF.

V and J are TRBV6-6 and TRBJ1-6; a weak D match, TRBD1 (6 bases). V shed 5 bases and J shed 7 bases, with 15 bases lying between them. CDR1 is MNHNY, CDR2 SVGAGI, per germline (reference sequence). This CDR3 has 15 amino acids. The CDR3 here is CASSDPGGGNSPLHF. For the CDR3, the DNA is TGTGCCAGCAGTGACCCCGGCGGGGGCAATTCACCCCTCCACTTT.

The CDR3 is CASSLGQGLGDTQYF. The CDR3 DNA sequence: TGCGCCAGCAGCTTGGGACAGGGTTTAGGGGATACGCAGTATTTT. The chain has TRBV5-1 and TRBJ2-3; TRBD1 agrees at 7 bases. The CDR3 has 15 residues. Germline-derived CDR1 and CDR2 are SGHRS and YFSETQ. Trimming cost V 0 bases and J 6 bases; bases outside gene matches: 7.

V and J are TRBV7-2 and TRBJ1-2, with TRBD1 matching over 9 bases. After removal of 0 bases from V and 6 bases from J, the junction contained 5 bases not matched to a gene. The CDR3 is made up of 15 amino acids. Germline V gene lookup returns CDR1 SGHTA and CDR2 FQGNSA. This CDR3 is CASSLAGTGRDGYTF. CDR3 in DNA: TGTGCCAGCAGCTTAGCGGGGACAGGGAGGGATGGCTACACCTTC.

The chain uses TRBV2 and TRBJ1-5, with 12 bases that match TRBD1. The CDR3 length is 16 residues. Germline CDR1 SNHLY, CDR2 FYNNEI. J gave up 7 bases and V 7 bases, and 11 bases lay outside the gene matches. The CDR3 spells CASTFRDRGLGQPQHF. CDR3 nucleotide sequence: TGTGCCAGCACTTTCCGGGACAGGGGGCTGGGGCAGCCCCAGCATTTT.

The chain combines TRBV7-9 with TRBJ2-2; D gene ambiguous. V lost 3 bases, J lost 1 base, and 9 bases lay in between. Germline CDR1 SEHNR, CDR2 FQNEAQ (reference sequence). The CDR3 contains 15 residues. The CDR3 coding sequence is TGTGCCAGCAGCTTGGGCCCGATGAACACCGGGGAGCTGTTTTTT. This translates into CASSLGPMNTGELFF.

The gene calls are TRBV21-1 and TRBJ2-3; the table's TRBD2 call for D was not verified on the DNA. TRBV21-1 is deemed a pseudogene. The CDR3 runs to 19 residues. The chain's CDR3 is CASSKAVAGVAEGPDTQYF. As DNA, the CDR3 is TGTGCCAGCAGCAAAGCGGTAGCGGGGGTTGCGGAGGGGCCAGATACGCAGTATTTT.

This chain links TRBV19 with TRBJ1-1, with 9 bases matching TRBD1. This CDR3 contains 15 residues. Per germline, CDR1 LNHDA and CDR2 SQIVND (reference sequence). V was clipped by 7 bases and J by 3 bases; unmatched bases: 9. CDR3 sequence reads: CASTDEGQGDTEAFF. CDR3 nucleotides: TGTGCCAGTACCGATGAGGGACAGGGCGACACTGAAGCTTTCTTT.

This clone has more than one count but fewer than ten. The chain combines TRBV28 with TRBJ1-1; a weak D match, TRBD1 (5 bases). V was shortened by 5 bases and J by 3 bases, with 13 bases between the two germline ends. Germline CDR1 reads MDHEN; CDR2 reads SYDVKM. This CDR3 region has 14 residues. CDR3: CASSNTGSDTEAFF. CDR3 nucleotide sequence: TGTGCCAGCAGTAATACAGGATCCGACACTGAAGCTTTCTTT.

This chain uses TRBV7-2 with TRBJ2-1; D gene uncertain. There are 17 residues in the CDR3. CDR1 is SGHTA and CDR2 is FQGNSA in the germline V gene. Trimming took off 5 bases at V and 0 bases at J, with 17 bases between the two ends. This chain's CDR3 is CASSLLGGDLSYNEQFF. CDR3 DNA: TGTGCCAGCAGCCTCCTCGGTGGAGACCTCTCCTACAATGAGCAGTTCTTC.

The chain couples TRBV30 to TRBJ1-3, with D unresolved. Trimming pared 4 bases from V and 0 bases from J, leaving 10 bases between. Per germline, CDR1 GTSNPN and CDR2 SVGIG (reference sequence). This CDR3 has 14 residues. CDR3 DNA: TGTGCCTGGATGCGTGGTAACTCTGGAAACACCATATATTTT. Amino acids: CAWMRGNSGNTIYF. The whole variable domain, filled in from reference TRBV30 and TRBJ1-3, reads SQTIHQWPATLVQPVGSPLSLECTVEGTSNPNLYWYRQAAGRGLQLLFYSVGIGQISSEVPQNLSASRPQDRQFILSSKKLLLSDSGFYLCAWMRGNSGNTIYFGEGSWLTVV.

The chain joins TRBV3-1 (or the pseudogene TRBV3-2) to TRBJ2-5; 8 nucleotides align to TRBD1. The CDR3 contains 15 residues. V trimming: 6 bases; J trimming: 1 base; junction bases outside the gene matches: 7. Germline V gives CDR1 LGHDT, CDR2 YNNKEL (reference sequence). The CDR3 reads CASSGWTGPQETQYF. The CDR3 DNA reads TGTGCCAGCAGTGGATGGACAGGGCCCCAAGAGACCCAGTACTTC.

The CDR3 nucleotides read TGTGCCAGCAGCCCCCGAGGAGCGGGGGGCTCCCTAGGGGAGCTGTTTTTT. It encodes CASSPRGAGGSLGELFF. The chain employs TRBV9 and TRBJ2-2; 9 nucleotides match TRBD2. The germline V gene has CDR1 SGDLS and CDR2 YYNGEE. V lost 4 bases and J lost 8; bases outside the gene matches: 15. There are 17 residues in the CDR3.

This clone was observed a handful of times. The chain joins TRBV4-3 to TRBJ1-5; 8 bases align to TRBD1. This CDR3 has 15 residues. CDR1 LGHNA and CDR2 YSLEER come from the germline V gene. V trimming: 0 bases; J trimming: 6 bases; junction bases outside the gene matches: 4. The CDR3 DNA reads as TGCGCCAGCAGCCAAGATATAACAGGGGGTCAGCCCCAGCATTTT. It specifies CASSQDITGGQPQHF.

The V gene is TRBV30, the J gene TRBJ1-4; D ambiguous. V was trimmed by 0 bases and J by 3 bases, leaving 17 bases between them. Germline CDR1 and CDR2: GTSNPN and SVGIG (reference sequence). The CDR3 length is 17 residues. The CDR3 nucleotides read TGTGCCTGGAGTGTACGGGGTCATCTTCCGGCTAATGAAAAACTGTTTTTT. Encoded protein: CAWSVRGHLPANEKLFF.

This sequence joins TRBV12-3 or TRBV12-4 and TRBJ1-2; TRBD1 aligns across 7 bases. V gave up 6 bases and J gave up 8 bases; unmatched junction bases: 6. This CDR3 has 12 residues. CDR3 loop: CASSLQTGGYTF. The CDR3 DNA sequence: TGTGCCAGCAGCCTCCAGACAGGGGGCTACACCTTC.

This chain joins TRBV5-1 and TRBJ2-1, with a weak D call TRBD1 (6 bases). The CDR3 loop spans 15 amino acids. The germline V gene encodes CDR1 SGHRS and CDR2 YFSETQ. V was cut by 5 bases and J by 2 bases, with 14 bases left in between. The CDR3 protein is CASRAGDGAYNEQFF. The CDR3 DNA sequence: TGCGCCAGCAGGGCAGGGGATGGAGCCTACAATGAGCAGTTCTTC. Combining the CDR3 with reference TRBV5-1 and TRBJ2-1 gives the whole variable domain KAGVTQTPRYLIKTRGQQVTLSCSPISGHRSVSWYQQTPGQGLQFLFEYFSETQRNKGNFPGRFSGRQFSNSRSEMNVSTLELGDSALYLCASRAGDGAYNEQFFGPGTRLTVL.

The chain has TRBV6-6 and TRBJ2-3; 11 positions agree with TRBD2. Germline-derived CDR1 and CDR2 are MNHNY and SVGAGI (reference sequence). CDR3 length: 18 residues. J was trimmed by 2 bases and V by 5 bases; bases with no gene match: 12. CDR3 protein: CASSPFVGSGGDTDTQYF. CDR3 coding DNA: TGTGCCAGCAGTCCCTTTGTTGGTAGCGGGGGGGACACAGATACGCAGTATTTT.

CDR3 nucleotide sequence: TGTGCCAGCAGTCCCGGCCTCGGGACAGGGGTTTTCTCCTACGAGCAGTACTTC. As protein: CASSPGLGTGVFSYEQYF. The chain recombines TRBV7-2 with TRBJ2-7; 10 nucleotides agree with TRBD1. CDR1 SGHTA and CDR2 FQGNSA come from the germline V gene. This CDR3 is 18 amino acids long. V trimming: 6 bases; J trimming: 0 bases; junction bases outside the gene matches: 14.

This rearrangement joins TRBV3-1 (or the pseudogene TRBV3-2) to TRBJ2-7; TRBD2 might be the D (5 bases). CDR1 and CDR2 (germline): LGHDT, YNNKEL (reference sequence). The CDR3 is made up of 18 amino acids. The V and J ends lost 0 bases and 2 bases respectively, with 20 bases between them. The CDR3 sequence is CASSQDYGLEGSTYEQYF. The CDR3 nucleotides read TGTGCCAGCAGCCAAGATTATGGGCTCGAGGGTTCCACCTACGAGCAGTACTTC.

V and J are TRBV30 and TRBJ2-3; 10 bases are shared with TRBD2. J gave up 2 bases and V 0 bases, and 11 bases lay outside the gene matches. CDR3 length: 18 residues. CDR1 is GTSNPN and CDR2 is SVGIG in the germline V gene (reference sequence). CDR3: CAWSVPTETSGYTDTQYF. CDR3 bases: TGTGCCTGGAGTGTACCCACAGAGACTAGCGGGTACACAGATACGCAGTATTTT.

V gene TRBV5-1 combines with J gene TRBJ2-1, with TRBD2 matching over 13 bases. Trimming took 3 bases from V and 8 from J; bases not matched to a gene: 5. Germline assignment: CDR1 SGHRS and CDR2 YFSETQ. The CDR3 extends over 15 amino acids. The CDR3 sequence is CASSSLAGGPDEQFF. The CDR3 DNA reads as TGCGCCAGCAGCTCACTAGCGGGGGGGCCTGATGAGCAGTTCTTC.

The chain is built from TRBV7-2 and TRBJ1-2, with D possibly being TRBD1 (6 bases). The CDR3 is 13 residues long. Trimming pared 0 bases from V and 8 bases from J, leaving 10 bases between. CDR1 and CDR2 from the germline V gene are SGHTA and FQGNSA. The CDR3 sequence: CASSLADRYGYTF. The CDR3 region has the DNA TGTGCCAGCAGCTTAGCTGACAGGTACGGCTACACCTTC.

In this sample, this clone turned up a few times. The chain recombines TRBV29-1 with TRBJ2-3, with 13 positions matching TRBD2. The CDR3 covers 16 residues. The V gene end was trimmed by 7 bases and the J gene end by 4 bases; junction bases not matched to a gene: 11. Germline V gene data show CDR1 as SQVTM and CDR2 as ANQGSEA. The CDR3 loop is CSAWTSGGPRADTQYF. CDR3 coding DNA: TGCAGCGCCTGGACTAGCGGGGGACCAAGGGCAGATACGCAGTATTTT.

The V call is TRBV29-1, the J call TRBJ2-7; 7 positions match TRBD2. Per the germline V gene, CDR1 is SQVTM and CDR2 is ANQGSEA. The CDR3 consists of 12 residues. V lost 7 bases, J lost 6 bases, and 9 bases stayed unmatched. This CDR3 reads CSAVTSYREQYF. CDR3 coding DNA: TGCAGCGCTGTGACTAGCTATCGCGAGCAGTACTTC.

This sequence joins TRBV28 and TRBJ1-3; D is uncertain. Germline V CDR1 and CDR2: MDHEN, SYDVKM. Trimming left V 5 bases short and J 4 bases short, with 15 bases between. The CDR3 extends over 15 amino acids. Here the CDR3 reads CASSPSFGSGNTIYF. In DNA form, the CDR3 reads TGTGCCAGCAGTCCGAGTTTCGGGTCCGGAAACACCATATATTTT.

The chain uses TRBV2 and TRBJ1-1, with D uncertain. Germline V gene lookup returns CDR1 SNHLY and CDR2 FYNNEI. The CDR3 covers 12 residues. Trimming cost V 7 bases and J 5 bases, with 11 bases left between them. DNA for the CDR3: TGTGCCAGCATAATCGGAGGGACTGAAGCTTTCTTT. This translates into CASIIGGTEAFF.

This chain connects TRBV19 to TRBJ1-5; D is possibly TRBD1 (5 bases). The CDR3 is 14 residues long. V gave up 7 bases and J gave up 7 bases, with 17 bases separating them. Germline V gives CDR1 LNHDA, CDR2 SQIVND (reference sequence). CDR3 in amino acids: CASNERQGGQPQHF. The CDR3 DNA reads as TGTGCCAGTAATGAGAGGCAGGGTGGACAGCCCCAGCATTTT.